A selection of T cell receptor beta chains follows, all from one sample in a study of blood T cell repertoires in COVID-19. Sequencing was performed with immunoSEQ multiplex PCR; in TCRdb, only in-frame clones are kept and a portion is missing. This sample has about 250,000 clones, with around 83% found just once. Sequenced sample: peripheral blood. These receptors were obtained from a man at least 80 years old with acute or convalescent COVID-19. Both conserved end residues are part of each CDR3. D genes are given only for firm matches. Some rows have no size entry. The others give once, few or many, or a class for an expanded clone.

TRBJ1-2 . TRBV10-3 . CAISESPGQNYGYTF TGTGCCATCAGTGAGTCCCCGGGACAAAACTATGGCTACACCTTC
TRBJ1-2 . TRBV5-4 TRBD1 CASSSRQGKNYGYTF TGTGCCAGCAGCTCAAGACAGGGGAAAAACTATGGCTACACCTTC
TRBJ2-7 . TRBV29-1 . CSARGSYEQYF TGCAGCGCCAGGGGTTCCTACGAGCAGTACTTC
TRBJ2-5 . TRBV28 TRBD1 CASTERTGAAETQYF TGTGCCAGCACCGAGAGGACAGGGGCGGCGGAGACCCAGTACTTC
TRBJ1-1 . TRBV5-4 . CASSLAERGVSTEAFF TGTGCCAGCAGCTTGGCGGAACGGGGGGTGAGCACTGAAGCTTTCTTT
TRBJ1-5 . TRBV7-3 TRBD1 CASSLPGNGTGPNQPQHF TGTGCCAGCAGCTTACCTGGGAACGGGACAGGGCCCAATCAGCCCCAGCATTTT
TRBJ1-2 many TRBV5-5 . CASSQRQVTPYGYTF TGTGCCAGCAGCCAACGACAGGTGACCCCCTATGGCTACACCTTC
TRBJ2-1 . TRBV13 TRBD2 CASSLRASGSDEQFF TGTGCCAGCAGCTTGCGGGCTAGCGGGAGCGATGAGCAGTTCTTC
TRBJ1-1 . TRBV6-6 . CASRDSWRVNTEAFF TGTGCCAGCAGGGACTCATGGAGGGTGAACACTGAAGCTTTCTTT
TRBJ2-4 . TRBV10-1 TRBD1 CASSEGDRGTPIQYF TGCGCCAGCAGTGAGGGGGACAGGGGTACCCCAATTCAGTACTTC
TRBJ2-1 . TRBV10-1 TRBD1 CASSEGTDVNEQFF TGCGCCAGCAGTGAGGGGACAGACGTGAATGAGCAGTTCTTC
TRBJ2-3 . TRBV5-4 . CASSLQGSHTDTQYF TGTGCCAGCAGCTTGCAAGGGAGTCACACAGATACGCAGTATTTT
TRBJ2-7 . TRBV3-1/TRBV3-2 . CASSQALVGSEQYF TGTGCCAGCAGCCAAGCATTAGTAGGGAGCGAGCAGTACTTC
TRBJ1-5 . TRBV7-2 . CASSSGGDRGQPQHF TGTGCCAGCAGCTCCGGCGGAGATAGAGGTCAGCCCCAGCATTTT
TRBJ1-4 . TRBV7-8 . CASSVQGTRREKLFF TGTGCCAGCAGCGTGCAGGGGACGCGGAGGGAAAAACTGTTTTTT
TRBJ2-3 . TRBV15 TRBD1 CATSRDTPGQGDTQYF TGTGCCACCAGCAGGGATACTCCGGGACAGGGAGATACGCAGTATTTT
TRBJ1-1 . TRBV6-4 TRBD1 CASKDGTANTEAFF TGTGCCAGCAAAGACGGGACAGCCAACACTGAAGCTTTCTTT
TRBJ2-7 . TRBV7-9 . CASSQTGIGYEQYF TGTGCCAGCAGCCAAACAGGGATCGGCTACGAGCAGTACTTC
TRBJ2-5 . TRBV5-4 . CASSARGGETQYF TGTGCCAGCAGCGCCCGTGGGGGGGAGACCCAGTACTTC
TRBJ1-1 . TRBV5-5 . CASSFSSDTEAFF TGTGCCAGCAGCTTTTCATCGGACACTGAAGCTTTCTTT
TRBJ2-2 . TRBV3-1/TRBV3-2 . CASSQTGPSTGELFF TGTGCCAGCAGCCAAACAGGTCCCTCGACCGGGGAGCTGTTTTTT
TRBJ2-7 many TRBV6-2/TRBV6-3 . CASSWGLQSYEQYF TGTGCCAGCAGTTGGGGACTCCAATCCTACGAGCAGTACTTC
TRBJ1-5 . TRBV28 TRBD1 CASRAGGGPQHF TGTGCCAGCAGGGCAGGGGGAGGGCCCCAGCATTTT
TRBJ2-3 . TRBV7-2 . CASSAGAAGTDTQYF TGTGCCAGCAGCGCGGGGGCTGCCGGCACAGATACGCAGTATTTT
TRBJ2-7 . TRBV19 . CASSIGAEQYF TGTGCCAGTAGTATAGGGGCCGAGCAGTACTTC
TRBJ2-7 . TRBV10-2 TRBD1 CASSDPGGLSYEQYF TGCGCCAGCAGTGATCCAGGGGGTCTCTCCTACGAGCAGTACTTC
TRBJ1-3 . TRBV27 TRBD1 CASSVQGITGNTIYF TGTGCCAGCAGTGTACAGGGGATTACGGGAAACACCATATATTTT
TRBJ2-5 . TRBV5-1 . CASSSTDSQETQYF TGCGCCAGCAGCTCGACTGACAGCCAAGAGACCCAGTACTTC
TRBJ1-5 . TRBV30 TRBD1 CAWWTWTGASQPQHF TGTGCCTGGTGGACGTGGACAGGGGCGAGCCAGCCCCAGCATTTT
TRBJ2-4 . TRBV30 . CACGHNIQYF TGTGCCTGTGGCCACAACATTCAGTACTTC
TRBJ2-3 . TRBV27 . CASRGQADTQYF TGTGCCAGCAGGGGGCAGGCAGATACGCAGTATTTT
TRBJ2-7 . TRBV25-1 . CASSDPDNSYEQYF TGTGCCAGCAGTGACCCGGACAACTCCTACGAGCAGTACTTC
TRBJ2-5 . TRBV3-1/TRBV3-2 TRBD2 CASSQTSGGAETQYF TGTGCCAGCAGCCAGACTAGCGGGGGGGCTGAGACCCAGTACTTC
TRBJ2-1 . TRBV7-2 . CASSNTRDNNEQFF TGTGCCAGCAGCAACACCCGGGATAACAATGAGCAGTTCTTC
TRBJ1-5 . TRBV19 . CASSFQGGLPQHF TGTGCCAGTAGTTTTCAAGGGGGATTGCCCCAGCATTTT
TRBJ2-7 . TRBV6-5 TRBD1 CASSYSGTGYEQYF TGTGCCAGCAGTTACTCGGGGACAGGCTACGAGCAGTACTTC
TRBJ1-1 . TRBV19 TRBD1 CASSIRGYGQGNTEAFF TGTGCCAGTAGTATCAGGGGGTATGGACAGGGGAACACTGAAGCTTTCTTT
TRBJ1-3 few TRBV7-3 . CASSSVPGNTIYF TGTGCCAGCAGCTCAGTACCCGGAAACACCATATATTTT
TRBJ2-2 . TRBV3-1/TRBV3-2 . CASSQVAGRNTGELFF TGTGCCAGCAGCCAAGTCGCGGGGAGGAACACCGGGGAGCTGTTTTTT
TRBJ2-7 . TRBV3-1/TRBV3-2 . CASSQGIGAQYF TGTGCCAGCAGCCAAGGGATTGGGGCGCAGTACTTC
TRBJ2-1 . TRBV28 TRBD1 CASGGTGKDNEQFF TGTGCCAGCGGCGGGACAGGAAAAGACAATGAGCAGTTCTTC
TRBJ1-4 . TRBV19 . CASSGSGTNEKLFF TGTGCCAGTAGTGGCTCGGGAACTAATGAAAAACTGTTTTTT
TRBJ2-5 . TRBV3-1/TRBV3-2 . CASRTDREGGKTQYF TGTGCCAGCAGAACGGACAGGGAGGGTGGTAAGACCCAGTACTTC
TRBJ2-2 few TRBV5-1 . CASSPNGQGNTGELFF TGCGCCAGCAGCCCAAACGGGCAGGGGAACACCGGGGAGCTGTTTTTT
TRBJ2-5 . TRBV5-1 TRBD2 CASSIRTSGVQETQYF TGCGCCAGCAGCATAAGGACTAGCGGGGTCCAAGAGACCCAGTACTTC
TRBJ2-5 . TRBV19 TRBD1 CASSSFRDRDQETQYF TGTGCCAGTAGTAGCTTCCGGGACAGGGATCAAGAGACCCAGTACTTC
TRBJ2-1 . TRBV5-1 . CASSLGTSGGDEQFF TGCGCCAGCAGCCTTGGGACTTCCGGGGGAGATGAGCAGTTCTTC
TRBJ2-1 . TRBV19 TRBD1 CASSVRQGANNEQFF TGTGCCAGTAGTGTTAGACAGGGGGCAAACAATGAGCAGTTCTTC
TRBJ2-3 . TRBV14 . CASSPGGLGTDTQYF TGTGCCAGCAGCCCCGGGGGGCTGGGCACAGATACGCAGTATTTT
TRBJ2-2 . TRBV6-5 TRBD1 CASSRQGGTGELFF TGTGCCAGCAGCAGACAGGGGGGGACCGGGGAGCTGTTTTTT
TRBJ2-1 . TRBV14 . CASSARLYNEQFF TGTGCCAGCAGCGCCCGACTCTACAATGAGCAGTTCTTC
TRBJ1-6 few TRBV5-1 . CASSSGNSPLHF TGCGCCAGCAGCTCAGGGAATTCACCCCTCCACTTT
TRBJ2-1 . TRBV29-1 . CSVGPVGDEQFF TGCAGCGTTGGCCCCGTCGGGGATGAGCAGTTCTTC
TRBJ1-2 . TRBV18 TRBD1 CASSPPGTGAIYGYTF TGTGCCAGCTCACCACCGGGGACAGGGGCCATCTATGGCTACACCTTC
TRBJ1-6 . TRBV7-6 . CASSLVMGGREPLHF TGTGCCAGCAGCTTAGTGATGGGGGGAAGAGAACCCCTCCACTTT
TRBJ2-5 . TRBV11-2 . CASSPRQRGETQYF TGTGCCAGCAGCCCCAGACAGCGTGGAGAGACCCAGTACTTC
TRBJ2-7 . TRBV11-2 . CASSSWRLGGSYEQYF TGTGCCAGCAGCTCCTGGAGGTTAGGGGGCTCCTACGAGCAGTACTTC
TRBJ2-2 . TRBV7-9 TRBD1 CASSLYRGLKLFF TGTGCCAGCAGCTTATACAGGGGGCTCAAGCTGTTTTTT
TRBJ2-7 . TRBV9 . CASSGPQGSEQYF TGTGCCAGCAGCGGGCCTCAGGGATCCGAGCAGTACTTC
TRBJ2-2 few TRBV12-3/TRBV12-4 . CASSYSLTGELFF TGTGCCAGCAGTTATAGTCTAACCGGGGAGCTGTTTTTT